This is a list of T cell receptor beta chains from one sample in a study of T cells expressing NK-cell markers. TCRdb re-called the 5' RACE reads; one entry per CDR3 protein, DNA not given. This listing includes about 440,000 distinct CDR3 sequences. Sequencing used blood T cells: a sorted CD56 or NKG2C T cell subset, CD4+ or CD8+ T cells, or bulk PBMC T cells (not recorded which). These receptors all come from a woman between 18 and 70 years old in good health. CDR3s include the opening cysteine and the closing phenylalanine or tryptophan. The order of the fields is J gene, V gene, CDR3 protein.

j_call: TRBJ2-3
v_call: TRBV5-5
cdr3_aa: CASSGGQGVDTQYF

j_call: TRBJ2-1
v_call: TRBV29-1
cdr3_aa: CSGIAAGEQFF

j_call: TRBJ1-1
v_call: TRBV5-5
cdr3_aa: CASSYQHRARGTEAFF

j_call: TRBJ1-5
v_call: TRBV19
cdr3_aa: CASSMSSGFGSWPQHF

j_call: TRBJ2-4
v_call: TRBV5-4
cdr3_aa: CASSPATGGVAKNIQYF

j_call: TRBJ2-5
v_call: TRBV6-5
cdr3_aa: CASSYTRTSGIETQYF

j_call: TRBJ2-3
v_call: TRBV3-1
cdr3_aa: CASGTDRGYTQYF

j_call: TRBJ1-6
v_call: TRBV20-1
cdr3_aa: CSAREANSPLHF

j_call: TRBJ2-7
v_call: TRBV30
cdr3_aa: CAWSVKNYEQYF

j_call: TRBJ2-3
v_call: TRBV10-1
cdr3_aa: CASSGSGGTDTQYF

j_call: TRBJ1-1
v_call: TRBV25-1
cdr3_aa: CASRMDSLHTEAFF

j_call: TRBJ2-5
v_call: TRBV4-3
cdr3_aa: CASSQAFQETQYF

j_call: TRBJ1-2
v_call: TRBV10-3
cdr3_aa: CAISSDRYGYTF

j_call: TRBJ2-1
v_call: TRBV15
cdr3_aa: CATSAVNQGGRNEQFF

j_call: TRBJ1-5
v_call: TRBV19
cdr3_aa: CASSIGQGDNQPQHF

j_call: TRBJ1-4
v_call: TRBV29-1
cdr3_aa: CSVERTAGGEKLFF

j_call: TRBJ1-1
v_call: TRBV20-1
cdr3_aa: CSARDYSSRSAFF

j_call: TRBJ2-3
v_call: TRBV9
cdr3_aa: CASSAWGRPSTDTQYF

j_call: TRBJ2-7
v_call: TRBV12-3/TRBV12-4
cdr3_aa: CASSLRGWGRATDEQYF

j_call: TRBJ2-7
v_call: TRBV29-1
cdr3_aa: CSVESGQGGIYEQYF

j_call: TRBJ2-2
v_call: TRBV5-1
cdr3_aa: CASSLAHVGNTGELFF

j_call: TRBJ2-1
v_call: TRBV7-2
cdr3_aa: CTSSGNSYNEQFF

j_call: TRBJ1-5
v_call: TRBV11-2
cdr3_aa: CASSLDNLNQPQHF

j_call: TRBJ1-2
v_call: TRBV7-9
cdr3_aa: CASSSSLGQLANYGYTF

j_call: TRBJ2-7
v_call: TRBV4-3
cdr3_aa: CASSQQLAGNYEQYF

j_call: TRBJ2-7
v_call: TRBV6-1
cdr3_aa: CATRDPSSYEQYF

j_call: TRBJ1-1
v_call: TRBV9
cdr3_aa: CASSPLTGAPNTEAFF

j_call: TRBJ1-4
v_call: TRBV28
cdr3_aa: CASTPPGTGSGKLFF

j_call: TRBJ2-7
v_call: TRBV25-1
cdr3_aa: CASSGGLRGSYEQYF

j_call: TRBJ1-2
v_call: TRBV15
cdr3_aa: CATSLRMGDYGYTF

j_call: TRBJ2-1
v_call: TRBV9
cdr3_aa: CASSAKGSNPNEQFF

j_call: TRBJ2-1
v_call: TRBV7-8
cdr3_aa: CASSPPPQSGTGFYNEQFF

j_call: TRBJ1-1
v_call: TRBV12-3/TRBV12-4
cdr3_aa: CASSPFGGEAFF

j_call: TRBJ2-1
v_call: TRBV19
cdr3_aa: CASSMRTSANNEQFF

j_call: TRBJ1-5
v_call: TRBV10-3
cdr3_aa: CAISEGGLGLANQPQHF

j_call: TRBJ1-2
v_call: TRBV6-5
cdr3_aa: CASSYSSQYGYTF

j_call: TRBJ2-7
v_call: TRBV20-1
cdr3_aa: CSAREGGAYEQYF

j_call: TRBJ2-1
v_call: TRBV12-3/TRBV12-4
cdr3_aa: CASSRTSGGAFEQFF

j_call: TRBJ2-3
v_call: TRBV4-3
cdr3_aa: CASSQEPVSTDTQYF

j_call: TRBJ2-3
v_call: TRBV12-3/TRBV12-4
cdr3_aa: CASSRGLAGTDTQYF

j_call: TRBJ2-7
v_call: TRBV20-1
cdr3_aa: CSARVDAYEQYF

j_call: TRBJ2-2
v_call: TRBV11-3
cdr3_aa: CASSFQENTGELFF

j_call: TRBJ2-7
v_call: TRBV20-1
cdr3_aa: CSAGVSSEQYF

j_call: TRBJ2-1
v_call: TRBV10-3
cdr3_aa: CAISDGISYNEQFF

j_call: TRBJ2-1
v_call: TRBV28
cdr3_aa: CASKQGSGTYNEQFF

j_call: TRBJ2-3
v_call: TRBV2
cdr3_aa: CASSEARGKPTDTQYF

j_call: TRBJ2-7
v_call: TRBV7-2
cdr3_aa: CASSEPGLAKYEQYF